This record concerns one TCR beta chain sequence. The antigen remains undetermined. The V end lost 3 bases, the J end lost 6 bases, and 8 bases lay between the germline ends. The CDR3 runs 12 residues. PBMCs were density-gradient isolated from approximately 9.8 ml fresh blood. These data are taken from a study of Graves' ophthalmopathy and Graves' hyperthyroidism. The wider study: Pretreatment peripheral blood was obtained at initial diagnosis. Points from the study as a whole: The study's model predicted ophthalmopathy progression at 70.59% sensitivity and about 78% specificity. Detected in blood as well were most expanded thyroid clonotypes with frequency above 0.001.

The TCR beta CDR3 regions underwent amplification from RNA transcripts. First-round RT-PCR used HTBI primers; second-round multiplex PCR followed. MiXCR, run by TCRdb on the multiplex PCR reads, gives a single entry per CDR3 protein. This table holds 150,000 or so distinct CDR3 sequences, less than 45% found once. The TCR was taken from a woman aged 40 to 50 with Graves' ophthalmopathy. This chain joins TRBV12-3 or TRBV12-4 and TRBJ1-1; D unclear. What was sequenced was peripheral blood. The CDR3 DNA reads as TGTGCCAGCAGTTTTGGTACAGCTGAAGCTTTCTTT. It translates to CASSFGTAEAFF.